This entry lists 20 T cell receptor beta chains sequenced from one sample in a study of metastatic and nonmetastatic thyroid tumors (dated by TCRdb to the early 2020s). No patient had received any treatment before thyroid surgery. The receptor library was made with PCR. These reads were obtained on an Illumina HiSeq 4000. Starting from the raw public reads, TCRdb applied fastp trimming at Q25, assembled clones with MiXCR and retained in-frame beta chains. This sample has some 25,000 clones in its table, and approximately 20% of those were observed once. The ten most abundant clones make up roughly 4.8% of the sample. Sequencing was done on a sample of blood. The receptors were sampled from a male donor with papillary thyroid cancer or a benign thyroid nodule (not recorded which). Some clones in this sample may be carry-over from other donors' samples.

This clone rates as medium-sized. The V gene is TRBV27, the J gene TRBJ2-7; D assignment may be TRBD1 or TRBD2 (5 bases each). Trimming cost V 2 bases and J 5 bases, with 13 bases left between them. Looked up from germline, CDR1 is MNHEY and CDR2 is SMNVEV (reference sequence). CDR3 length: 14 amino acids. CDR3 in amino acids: CASSLRRDAHEQYF. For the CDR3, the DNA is TGTGCCAGCAGTTTACGTCGGGACGCCCACGAGCAGTACTTC.

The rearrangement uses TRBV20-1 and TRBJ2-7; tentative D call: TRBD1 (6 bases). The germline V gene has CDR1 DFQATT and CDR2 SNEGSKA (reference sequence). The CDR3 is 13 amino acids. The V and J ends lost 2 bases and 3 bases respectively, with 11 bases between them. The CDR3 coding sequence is TGCAGTGCTAGACGGACAGTCAACTACGAGCAGTACTTC. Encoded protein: CSARRTVNYEQYF.

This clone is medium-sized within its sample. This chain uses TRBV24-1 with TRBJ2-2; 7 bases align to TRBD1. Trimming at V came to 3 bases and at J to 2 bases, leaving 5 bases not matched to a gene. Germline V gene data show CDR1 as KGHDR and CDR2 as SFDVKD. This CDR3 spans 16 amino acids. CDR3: CATSDQDRTNTGELFF. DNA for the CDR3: TGTGCCACCAGTGATCAGGACAGGACTAACACCGGGGAGCTGTTTTTT.

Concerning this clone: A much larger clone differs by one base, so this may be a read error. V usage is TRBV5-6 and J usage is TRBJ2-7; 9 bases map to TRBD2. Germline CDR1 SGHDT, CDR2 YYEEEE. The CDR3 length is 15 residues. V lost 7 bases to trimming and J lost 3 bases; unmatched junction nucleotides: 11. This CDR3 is CASGFCGRANYEQYF. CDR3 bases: TGTGCCAGCGGGTTTTGCGGGAGGGCCAACTACGAGCAGTACTTC.

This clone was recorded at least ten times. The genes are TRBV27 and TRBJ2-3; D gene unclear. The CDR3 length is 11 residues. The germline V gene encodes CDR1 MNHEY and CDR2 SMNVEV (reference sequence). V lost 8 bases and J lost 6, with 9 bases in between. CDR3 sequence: CASGEGDTQYF. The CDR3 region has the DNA TGTGCCAGCGGAGAAGGTGATACGCAGTATTTT.

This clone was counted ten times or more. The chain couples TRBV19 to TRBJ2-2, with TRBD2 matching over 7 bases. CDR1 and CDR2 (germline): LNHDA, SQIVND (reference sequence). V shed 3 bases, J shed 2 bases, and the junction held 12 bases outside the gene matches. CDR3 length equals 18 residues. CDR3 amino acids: CASSMVPGRGGNTGELFF. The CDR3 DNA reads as TGTGCCAGTAGTATGGTCCCAGGGAGGGGAGGTAACACCGGGGAGCTGTTTTTT.

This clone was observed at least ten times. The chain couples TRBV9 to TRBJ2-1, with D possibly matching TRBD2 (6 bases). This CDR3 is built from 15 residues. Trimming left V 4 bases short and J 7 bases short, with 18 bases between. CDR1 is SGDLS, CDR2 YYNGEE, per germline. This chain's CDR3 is CASSFGGVYGNEQFF. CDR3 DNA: TGTGCCAGCAGCTTCGGGGGAGTTTATGGGAATGAGCAGTTCTTC.

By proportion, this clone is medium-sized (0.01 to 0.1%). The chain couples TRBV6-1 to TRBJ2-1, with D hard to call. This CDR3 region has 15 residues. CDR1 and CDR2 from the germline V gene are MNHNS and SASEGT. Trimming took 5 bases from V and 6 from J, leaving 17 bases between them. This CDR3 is CASSTPRELFNEQFF. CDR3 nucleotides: TGTGCCAGCAGTACCCCCCGAGAGCTTTTCAATGAGCAGTTCTTC.

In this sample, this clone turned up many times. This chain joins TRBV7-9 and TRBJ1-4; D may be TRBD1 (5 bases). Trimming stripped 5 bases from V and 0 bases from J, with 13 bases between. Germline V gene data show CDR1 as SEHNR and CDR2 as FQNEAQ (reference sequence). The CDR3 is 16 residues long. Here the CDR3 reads CASSHPPGTTNEKLFF. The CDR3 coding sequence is TGTGCCAGCAGCCACCCCCCAGGGACAACTAATGAAAAACTGTTTTTT.

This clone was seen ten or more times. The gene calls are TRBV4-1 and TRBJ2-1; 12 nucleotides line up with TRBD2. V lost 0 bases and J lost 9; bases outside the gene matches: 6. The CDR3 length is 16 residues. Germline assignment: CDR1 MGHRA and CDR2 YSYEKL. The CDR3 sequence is CASSQEWTSGKGEQFF. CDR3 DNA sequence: TGCGCCAGCAGCCAAGAATGGACTAGCGGGAAAGGTGAGCAGTTCTTC.

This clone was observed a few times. CDR3 sequence reads: CAKLAGDLSGTQYF. CDR3 nucleotide sequence: TGTGCGAAACTAGCGGGAGACCTTTCTGGTACGCAGTATTTT. The rearrangement joins TRBV28 to TRBJ2-3; 11 bases match TRBD2. This CDR3 comprises 14 residues. Germline CDR1 reads MDHEN; CDR2 reads SYDVKM.

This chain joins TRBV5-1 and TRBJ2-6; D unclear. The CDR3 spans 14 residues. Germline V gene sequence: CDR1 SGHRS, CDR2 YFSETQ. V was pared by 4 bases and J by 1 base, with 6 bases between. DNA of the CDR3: TGCGCCAGCAGCCGTAAGTCTGGGGCCAACGTCCTGACTTTC. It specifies CASSRKSGANVLTF. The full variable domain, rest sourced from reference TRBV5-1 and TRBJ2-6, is KAGVTQTPRYLIKTRGQQVTLSCSPISGHRSVSWYQQTPGQGLQFLFEYFSETQRNKGNFPGRFSGRQFSNSRSEMNVSTLELGDSALYLCASSRKSGANVLTFGAGSRLTVL.

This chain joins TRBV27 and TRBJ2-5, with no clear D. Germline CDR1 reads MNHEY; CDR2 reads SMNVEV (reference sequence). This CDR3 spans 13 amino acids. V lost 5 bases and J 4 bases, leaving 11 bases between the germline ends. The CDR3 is CASSPRDGETQYF. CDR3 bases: TGTGCCAGCAGTCCCCGCGATGGAGAGACCCAGTACTTC.

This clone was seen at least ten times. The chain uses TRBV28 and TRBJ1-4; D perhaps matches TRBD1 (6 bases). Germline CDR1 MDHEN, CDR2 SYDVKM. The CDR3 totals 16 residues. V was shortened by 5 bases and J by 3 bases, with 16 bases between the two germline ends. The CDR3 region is CASSTHQGKANEKLFF. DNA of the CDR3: TGTGCCAGCAGTACGCACCAGGGGAAAGCTAATGAAAAACTGTTTTTT.

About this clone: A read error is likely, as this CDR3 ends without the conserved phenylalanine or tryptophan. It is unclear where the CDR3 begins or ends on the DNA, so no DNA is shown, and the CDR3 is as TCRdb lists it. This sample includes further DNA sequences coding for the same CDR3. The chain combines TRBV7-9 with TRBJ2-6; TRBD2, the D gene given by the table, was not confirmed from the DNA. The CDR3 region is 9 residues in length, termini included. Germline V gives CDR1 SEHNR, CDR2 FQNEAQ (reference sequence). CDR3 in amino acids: CASSPTRAR.

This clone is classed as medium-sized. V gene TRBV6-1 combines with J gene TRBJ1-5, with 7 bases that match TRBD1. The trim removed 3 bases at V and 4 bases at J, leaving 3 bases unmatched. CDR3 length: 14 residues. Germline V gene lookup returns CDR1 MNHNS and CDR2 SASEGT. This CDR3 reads CASSENRGNQPQHF. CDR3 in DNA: TGTGCCAGCAGTGAGAACAGGGGTAATCAGCCCCAGCATTTT.

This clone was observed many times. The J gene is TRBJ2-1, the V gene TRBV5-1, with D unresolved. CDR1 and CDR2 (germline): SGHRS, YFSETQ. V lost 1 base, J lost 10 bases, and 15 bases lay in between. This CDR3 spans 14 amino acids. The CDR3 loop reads CASSLSPGSDEQFF. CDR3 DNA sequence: TGCGCCAGCAGCTTGTCCCCGGGCTCCGACGAGCAGTTCTTC.

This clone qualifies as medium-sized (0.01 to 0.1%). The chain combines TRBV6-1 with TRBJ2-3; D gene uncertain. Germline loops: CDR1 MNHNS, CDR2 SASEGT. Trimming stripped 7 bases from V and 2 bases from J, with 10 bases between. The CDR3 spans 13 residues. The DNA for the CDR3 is TGTGCCAGCAACAGCTATCCCACAGATACGCAGTATTTT. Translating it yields CASNSYPTDTQYF.

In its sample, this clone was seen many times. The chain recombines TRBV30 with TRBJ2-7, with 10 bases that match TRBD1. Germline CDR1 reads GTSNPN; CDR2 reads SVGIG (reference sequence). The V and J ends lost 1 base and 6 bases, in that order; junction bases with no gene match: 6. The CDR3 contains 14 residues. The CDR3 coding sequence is TGTGCCTGGAGTGCGGGACAGGGGAACAGCGAGCAGTACTTC. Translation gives CAWSAGQGNSEQYF.

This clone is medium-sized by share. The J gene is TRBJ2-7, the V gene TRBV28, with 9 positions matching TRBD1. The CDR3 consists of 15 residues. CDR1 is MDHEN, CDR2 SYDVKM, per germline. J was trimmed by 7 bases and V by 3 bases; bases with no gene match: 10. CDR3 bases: TGTGCCAGCAGTTTGTTCGGGACAGGGATATGGGAGCAGTACTTC. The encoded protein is CASSLFGTGIWEQYF.